A selection of T cell receptor beta chains follows, all from one sample in a study of memory CD4+ T cells and cytomegalovirus serostatus. Repertoires were generated with immunoSEQ multiplex PCR, while TCRdb's copy carries only in-frame clones and drops some. Among 28,000 or so clones listed, 60% to 85% were seen once. Specimen: memory CD4+ T cells from blood. These receptor sequences come from an adult in good health and CMV-seronegative. The CDR3 runs from the conserved cysteine through the conserved F or W. Fields, in order: V gene, D gene, clone size, CDR3 protein. The D gene is left open where the match is weak. Some rows mark clone size as missing; the rest say once, few, many or name a class of expanded clone.

>TRBV14|TRBD1|-
CASSQFGAGGNTEAFF
>TRBV10-1|-|-
CASILGRVQETQYF
>TRBV6-5|TRBD1|-
CASTHLGTDEETQYF
>TRBV29-1|TRBD2|-
CSVTSGRNPNEQFF
>TRBV6-5|-|-
CASSTGTRWNTEAFF
>TRBV12-5|-|-
CASGRPDDYNEQFF
>TRBV11-2|-|once
CASSFSDTQYF
>TRBV30|-|once
CAWSKRRYEQYF
>TRBV19|-|few
CASRNRVGTEAFF
>TRBV21-1|-|-
CASTQLPGDSGGVCVNEQFF
>TRBV5-1|-|-
CASSGDLPSYEQYF
>TRBV10-3|TRBD1|-
CAISPTGRTEAFF
>TRBV7-9|-|-
CASSLGNTIYF
>TRBV29-1|-|-
CSLQGNTEAFF
>TRBV5-1|TRBD1|-
CASSLGQGQGTDTQYF
>TRBV29-1|-|-
CSVLQGANYGYTF
>TRBV6-4|TRBD2|-
CASKETSGGSTDTQYF
>TRBV6-1|-|-
CASSSAGTRGNTIYF
>TRBV28|TRBD1|-
CASRPSGQGPFKNIQYF
>TRBV7-3|TRBD1|-
CASSIQGVAEAFF
>TRBV2|-|-
CASSIDSGNTGELFF
>TRBV5-8|-|few
CASSLERYRNSPLHF
>TRBV6-5|-|-
CASSYGVLRNEQFF
>TRBV19|-|-
CASRDNSYNSPLHF
>TRBV4-1|TRBD1|-
CASSRKLQGDTGELFF
>TRBV4-3|TRBD1|-
CASSYSGTGGEKLFF
>TRBV7-2|TRBD1|-
CASSTGQGLPEAFF
>TRBV6-5|-|-
CASSYSINYNSPLHF
>TRBV27|-|-
CASRSPQAGRSYEQYF
>TRBV7-2|TRBD1|-
CASSLAGQTTDTQYF
>TRBV27|-|-
CASTVSQQGSSYNSPLHF
>TRBV7-2|-|few
CASSLVAGGGNTIYF
>TRBV18|-|once
CASSFGAGISLMNTEAFF
>TRBV7-2|-|-
CASSLAPSNEQFF
>TRBV11-2|TRBD1|-
CASSSSRDRGRANYGYTF
>TRBV6-5|-|-
CASSYSVRASYEQYF
>TRBV12-5|-|-
CASGLVRGYSGNTIYF
>TRBV6-5|-|-
CASSYSSGFYGYTF
>TRBV19|-|-
CASSIGISGNTIYF
>TRBV4-3|-|once
CASSQANTDTQYF
>TRBV7-9|TRBD2|-
CASSILAGGLGEQFF
>TRBV2|-|-
CASSETRETQYF
>TRBV7-2|TRBD1|-
CASSLGQGGYNEQFF
>TRBV30|-|-
CAWTPDSTETQYF
>TRBV11-2|TRBD1|-
CASSLGQGIGEQYF
>TRBV18|-|-
CASSPGFNTEAFF
>TRBV28|-|-
CASSLSLGPYTF
>TRBV27|-|-
CASSLSFAGSYNEQFF
>TRBV10-3|-|-
CAISGSGLSEAFF
>TRBV29-1|TRBD1|-
CSVEDRGQGGGYTF
>TRBV9|-|-
CASSVGGDWNTEAFF
>TRBV30|-|-
CAWRRIRTEAFF
>TRBV9|-|-
CASGAPSGQDNSPLHF
>TRBV5-8|-|-
CASSLGSVAAYNEQFF
>TRBV10-1|-|-
CASSHSRGQNTEAFF